The 8 T cell receptor beta chains below were found in one sample sequenced in a study of graft-versus-host responses after intestinal transplantation. No antigens are known for them. TCRdb's table, derived via immunoSEQ multiplex PCR, lists solely in-frame clones and lacks some. The sample yields 75,000 to 100,000 clones, about 94% seen once. The specimen comprised unstimulated CD4+ T cells sorted from spleen or lymph node cells, sampled before intestinal transplant. Receptor source: a human donor who received an intestinal transplant.

The chain has TRBV28 and TRBJ2-1, with 8 bases lining up with TRBD1. The length of the CDR3 is 15 residues. V dropped 8 bases and J dropped 8; count of bases not matched to a gene: 14. Germline-derived CDR1 and CDR2 are MDHEN and SYDVKM. CDR3 nucleotides: TGTGCCAGCCTCCCCGCCGTCGACAGGGGCGATGAGCAGTTCTTC. It translates to CASLPAVDRGDEQFF.

Note on this clone: The same CDR3 can be traced to other DNA sequences in this sample. The chain uses TRBV5-1 and TRBJ2-1; the match to TRBD2 covers 7 bases. V trimming: 0 bases; J trimming: 3 bases; junction bases outside the gene matches: 0. Germline-derived CDR1 and CDR2 are SGHRS and YFSETQ. The CDR3 length is 14 residues. The CDR3 spells CASSLGGGYNEQFF. CDR3 bases: TGCGCCAGCAGCTTGGGGGGGGGCTACAATGAGCAGTTCTTC.

This chain links TRBV7-2 with TRBJ1-1; D perhaps matches TRBD1 (6 bases). V dropped 5 bases and J dropped 8 bases, with 12 bases sitting between them. Germline V lookup: CDR1 SGHTA, CDR2 FQGNSA. This CDR3 has 12 residues. The CDR3 nucleotides are TGTGCCAGCAGCCCGCACAGGGACGAAGCTTTCTTT. This translates into CASSPHRDEAFF.

Remarks on this clone: Other DNA sequences within the sample encode an identical CDR3. This rearrangement joins TRBV18 to TRBJ2-5; D unresolved. Germline V gene data show CDR1 as KGHSH and CDR2 as LQKENI. CDR3 length: 13 amino acids. V was pared by 4 bases and J by 2 bases, with 8 bases between. CDR3: CASSLGQQETQYF. CDR3 nucleotides: TGTGCCAGCTCACTCGGTCAACAAGAGACCCAGTACTTC.

The J gene is TRBJ1-2, the V gene TRBV6-1, with 8 bases that match TRBD1. This CDR3 contains 15 residues. V gave up 4 bases and J gave up 3 bases; unmatched junction bases: 7. The germline gives CDR1 MNHNS, CDR2 SASEGT. The CDR3 nucleotides read TGTGCCAGCAGTGTCCACAGGGGGGAGGACTATGGCTACACCTTC. Its translation is CASSVHRGEDYGYTF.

The chain carries TRBV14 and TRBJ1-1; D is uncertain. Germline CDR1 reads SGHDN; CDR2 reads FVKESK. Trimming took 1 base from V and 0 from J, leaving 21 bases between them. The CDR3 contains 19 residues. The DNA of the CDR3 is TGTGCCAGCAGCCAAGGTCCTAGGCGGGGATTAAGATTGAACACTGAAGCTTTCTTT. This gives the protein CASSQGPRRGLRLNTEAFF.

The gene calls are TRBV29-1 and TRBJ2-1, with D tentatively TRBD2 (6 bases). Trimming left V 4 bases short and J 1 base short, with 11 bases between. The germline gives CDR1 SQVTM, CDR2 ANQGSEA. CDR3 length equals 14 residues. The CDR3 DNA is TGCAGCGTTGGATTAGCGGAATCCTACAATGAGCAGTTCTTC. Translation gives CSVGLAESYNEQFF.

The V and J genes are TRBV25-1 and TRBJ1-4; D call uncertain. The CDR3 contains 14 residues. V was clipped by 2 bases and J by 2 bases, with 6 bases between them. Germline V gene lookup returns CDR1 MGHDK and CDR2 SYGVNS. In DNA form, the CDR3 reads TGTGCCAGCAGTGAAGGGAGGACTAATGAAAAACTGTTTTTT. Translated: CASSEGRTNEKLFF.